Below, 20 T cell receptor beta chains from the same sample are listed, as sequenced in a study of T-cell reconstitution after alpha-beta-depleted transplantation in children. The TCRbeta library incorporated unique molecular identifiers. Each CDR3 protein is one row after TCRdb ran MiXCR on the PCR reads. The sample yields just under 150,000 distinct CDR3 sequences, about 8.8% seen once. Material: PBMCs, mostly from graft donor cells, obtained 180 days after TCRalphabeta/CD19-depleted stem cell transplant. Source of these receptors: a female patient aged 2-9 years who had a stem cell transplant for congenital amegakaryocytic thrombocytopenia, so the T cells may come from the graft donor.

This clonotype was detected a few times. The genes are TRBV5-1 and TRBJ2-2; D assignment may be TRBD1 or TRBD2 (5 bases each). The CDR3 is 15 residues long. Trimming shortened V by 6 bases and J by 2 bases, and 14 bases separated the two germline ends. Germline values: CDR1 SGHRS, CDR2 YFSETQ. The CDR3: CASTPGAINTGELFF. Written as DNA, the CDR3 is TGCGCCAGCACCCCCGGGGCTATTAACACCGGGGAGCTGTTTTTT.

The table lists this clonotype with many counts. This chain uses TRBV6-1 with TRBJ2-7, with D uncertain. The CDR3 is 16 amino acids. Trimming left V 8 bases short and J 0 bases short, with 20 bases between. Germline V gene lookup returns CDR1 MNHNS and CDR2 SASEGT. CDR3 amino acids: CASRPMGVRSSYEQYF. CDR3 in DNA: TGTGCCAGCCGTCCCATGGGTGTTAGGAGCTCCTACGAGCAGTACTTC.

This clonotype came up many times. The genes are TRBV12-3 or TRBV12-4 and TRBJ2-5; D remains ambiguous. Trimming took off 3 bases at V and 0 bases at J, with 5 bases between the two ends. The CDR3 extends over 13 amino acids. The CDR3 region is CASSLGNQETQYF. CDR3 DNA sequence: TGTGCCAGCAGTTTGGGTAACCAAGAGACCCAGTACTTC.

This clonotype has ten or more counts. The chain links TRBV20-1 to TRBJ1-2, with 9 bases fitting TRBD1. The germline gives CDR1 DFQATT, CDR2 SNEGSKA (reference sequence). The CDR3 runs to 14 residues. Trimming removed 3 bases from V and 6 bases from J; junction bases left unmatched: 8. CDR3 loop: CSASLGQGIHGYTF. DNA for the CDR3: TGCAGTGCTAGTTTGGGACAGGGCATACATGGCTACACCTTC.

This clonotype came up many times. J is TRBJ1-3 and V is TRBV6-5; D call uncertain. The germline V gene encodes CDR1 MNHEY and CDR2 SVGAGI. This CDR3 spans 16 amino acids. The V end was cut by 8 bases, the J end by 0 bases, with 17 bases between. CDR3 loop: CASGRAGSSSGNTIYF. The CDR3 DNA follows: TGTGCCAGCGGTCGGGCAGGATCAAGCTCTGGAAACACCATATATTTT.

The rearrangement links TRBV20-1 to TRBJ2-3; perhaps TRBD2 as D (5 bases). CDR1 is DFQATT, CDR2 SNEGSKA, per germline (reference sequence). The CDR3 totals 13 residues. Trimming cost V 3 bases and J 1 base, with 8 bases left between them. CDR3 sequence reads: CSASEGGTDTQYF. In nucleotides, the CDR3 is TGCAGTGCTAGTGAGGGTGGCACAGATACGCAGTATTTT.

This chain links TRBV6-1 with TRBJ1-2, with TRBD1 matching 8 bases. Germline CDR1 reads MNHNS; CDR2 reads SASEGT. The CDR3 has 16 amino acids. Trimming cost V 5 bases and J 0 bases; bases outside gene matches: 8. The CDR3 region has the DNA TGTGCCAGCAGTCAGGGACAGGAGCCAGCTAACTATGGCTACACCTTC. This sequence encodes CASSQGQEPANYGYTF.

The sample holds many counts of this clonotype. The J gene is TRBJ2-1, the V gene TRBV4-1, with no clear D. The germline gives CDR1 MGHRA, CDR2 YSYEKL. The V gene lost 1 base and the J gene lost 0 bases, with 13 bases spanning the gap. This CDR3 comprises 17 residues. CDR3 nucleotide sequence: TGCGCCAGCAGCCAAGTTGACATGGGAATCTCCTACAATGAGCAGTTCTTC. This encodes CASSQVDMGISYNEQFF.

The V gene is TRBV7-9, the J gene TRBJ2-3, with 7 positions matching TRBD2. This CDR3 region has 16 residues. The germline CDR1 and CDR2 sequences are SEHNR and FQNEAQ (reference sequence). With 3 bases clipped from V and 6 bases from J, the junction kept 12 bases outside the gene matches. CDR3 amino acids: CASSFPSAGELDTQYF. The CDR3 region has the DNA TGTGCCAGCAGCTTCCCCTCGGCGGGGGAGCTTGATACGCAGTATTTT.

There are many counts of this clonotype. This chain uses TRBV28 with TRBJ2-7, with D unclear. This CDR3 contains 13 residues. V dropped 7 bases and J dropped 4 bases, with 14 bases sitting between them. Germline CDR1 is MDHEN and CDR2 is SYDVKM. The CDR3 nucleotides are TGTGCCAGCAATCTAGACGGTCTTTACGAGCAGTACTTC. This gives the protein CASNLDGLYEQYF.

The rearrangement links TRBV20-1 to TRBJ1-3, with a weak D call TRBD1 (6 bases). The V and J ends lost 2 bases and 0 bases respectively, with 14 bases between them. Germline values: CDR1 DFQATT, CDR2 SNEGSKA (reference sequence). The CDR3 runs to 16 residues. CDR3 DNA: TGCAGTGCTAGAATACCGGGACACAGCTCTGGAAACACCATATATTTT. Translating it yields CSARIPGHSSGNTIYF.

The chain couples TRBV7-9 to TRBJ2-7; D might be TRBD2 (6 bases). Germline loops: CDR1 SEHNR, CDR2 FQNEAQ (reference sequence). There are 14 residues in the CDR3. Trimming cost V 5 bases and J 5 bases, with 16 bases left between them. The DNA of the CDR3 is TGTGCCAGCAGCCTTTTCGGGAGTCCCGACGAGCAGTACTTC. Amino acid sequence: CASSLFGSPDEQYF.

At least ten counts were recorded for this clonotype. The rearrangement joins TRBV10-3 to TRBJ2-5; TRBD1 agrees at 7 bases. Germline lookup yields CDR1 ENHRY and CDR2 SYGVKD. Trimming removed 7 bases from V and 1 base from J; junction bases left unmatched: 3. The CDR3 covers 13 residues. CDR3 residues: CAITDRAQETQYF. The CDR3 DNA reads TGTGCCATCACTGACAGGGCCCAAGAGACCCAGTACTTC.

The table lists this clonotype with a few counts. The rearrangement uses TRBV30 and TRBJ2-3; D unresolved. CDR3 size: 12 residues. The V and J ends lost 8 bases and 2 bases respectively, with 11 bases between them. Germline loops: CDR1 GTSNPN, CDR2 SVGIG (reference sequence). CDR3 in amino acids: CALLRVTDTQYF. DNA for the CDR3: TGTGCCCTTCTTAGAGTCACAGATACGCAGTATTTT.

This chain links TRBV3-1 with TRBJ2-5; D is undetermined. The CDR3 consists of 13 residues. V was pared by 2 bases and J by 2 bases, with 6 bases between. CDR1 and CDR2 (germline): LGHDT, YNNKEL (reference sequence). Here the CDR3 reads CASSQRRQETQYF. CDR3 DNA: TGTGCCAGCAGCCAACGGCGGCAAGAGACCCAGTACTTC.

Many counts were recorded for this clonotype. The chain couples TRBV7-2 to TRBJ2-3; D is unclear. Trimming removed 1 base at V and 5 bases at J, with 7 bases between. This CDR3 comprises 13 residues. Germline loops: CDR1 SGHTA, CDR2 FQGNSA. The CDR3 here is CASSLGWGDTQYF. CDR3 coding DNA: TGTGCCAGCAGCTTAGGATGGGGAGATACGCAGTATTTT.

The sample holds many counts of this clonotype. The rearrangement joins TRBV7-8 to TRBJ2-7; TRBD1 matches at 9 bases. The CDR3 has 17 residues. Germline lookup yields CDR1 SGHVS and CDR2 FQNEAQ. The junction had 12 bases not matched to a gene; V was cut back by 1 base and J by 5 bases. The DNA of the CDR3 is TGTGCCAGCAGCTTAGAGATCTGGGACAGGGTGGAGAACGAGCAGTACTTC. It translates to CASSLEIWDRVENEQYF.

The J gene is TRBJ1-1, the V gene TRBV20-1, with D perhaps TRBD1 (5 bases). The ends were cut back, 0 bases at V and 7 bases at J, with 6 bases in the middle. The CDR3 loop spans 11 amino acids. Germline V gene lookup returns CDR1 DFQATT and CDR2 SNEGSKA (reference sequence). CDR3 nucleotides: TGCAGTGCTAGAGACGACAGTGAAGCTTTCTTT. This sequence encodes CSARDDSEAFF.

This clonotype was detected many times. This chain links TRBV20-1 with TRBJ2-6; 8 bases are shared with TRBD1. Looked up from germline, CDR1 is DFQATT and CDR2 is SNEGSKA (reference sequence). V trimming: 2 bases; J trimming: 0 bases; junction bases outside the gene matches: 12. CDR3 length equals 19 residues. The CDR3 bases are TGCAGTGCTAGACCCTGGACAGGGCCATTTCTCTCTGGGGCCAACGTCCTGACTTTC. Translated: CSARPWTGPFLSGANVLTF.

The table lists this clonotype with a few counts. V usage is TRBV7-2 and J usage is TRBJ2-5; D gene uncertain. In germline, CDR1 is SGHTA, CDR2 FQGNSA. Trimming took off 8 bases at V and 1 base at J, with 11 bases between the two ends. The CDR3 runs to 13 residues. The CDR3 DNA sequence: TGTGCCAGCCGCAAGGCCGCCCAAGAGACCCAGTACTTC. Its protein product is CASRKAAQETQYF.